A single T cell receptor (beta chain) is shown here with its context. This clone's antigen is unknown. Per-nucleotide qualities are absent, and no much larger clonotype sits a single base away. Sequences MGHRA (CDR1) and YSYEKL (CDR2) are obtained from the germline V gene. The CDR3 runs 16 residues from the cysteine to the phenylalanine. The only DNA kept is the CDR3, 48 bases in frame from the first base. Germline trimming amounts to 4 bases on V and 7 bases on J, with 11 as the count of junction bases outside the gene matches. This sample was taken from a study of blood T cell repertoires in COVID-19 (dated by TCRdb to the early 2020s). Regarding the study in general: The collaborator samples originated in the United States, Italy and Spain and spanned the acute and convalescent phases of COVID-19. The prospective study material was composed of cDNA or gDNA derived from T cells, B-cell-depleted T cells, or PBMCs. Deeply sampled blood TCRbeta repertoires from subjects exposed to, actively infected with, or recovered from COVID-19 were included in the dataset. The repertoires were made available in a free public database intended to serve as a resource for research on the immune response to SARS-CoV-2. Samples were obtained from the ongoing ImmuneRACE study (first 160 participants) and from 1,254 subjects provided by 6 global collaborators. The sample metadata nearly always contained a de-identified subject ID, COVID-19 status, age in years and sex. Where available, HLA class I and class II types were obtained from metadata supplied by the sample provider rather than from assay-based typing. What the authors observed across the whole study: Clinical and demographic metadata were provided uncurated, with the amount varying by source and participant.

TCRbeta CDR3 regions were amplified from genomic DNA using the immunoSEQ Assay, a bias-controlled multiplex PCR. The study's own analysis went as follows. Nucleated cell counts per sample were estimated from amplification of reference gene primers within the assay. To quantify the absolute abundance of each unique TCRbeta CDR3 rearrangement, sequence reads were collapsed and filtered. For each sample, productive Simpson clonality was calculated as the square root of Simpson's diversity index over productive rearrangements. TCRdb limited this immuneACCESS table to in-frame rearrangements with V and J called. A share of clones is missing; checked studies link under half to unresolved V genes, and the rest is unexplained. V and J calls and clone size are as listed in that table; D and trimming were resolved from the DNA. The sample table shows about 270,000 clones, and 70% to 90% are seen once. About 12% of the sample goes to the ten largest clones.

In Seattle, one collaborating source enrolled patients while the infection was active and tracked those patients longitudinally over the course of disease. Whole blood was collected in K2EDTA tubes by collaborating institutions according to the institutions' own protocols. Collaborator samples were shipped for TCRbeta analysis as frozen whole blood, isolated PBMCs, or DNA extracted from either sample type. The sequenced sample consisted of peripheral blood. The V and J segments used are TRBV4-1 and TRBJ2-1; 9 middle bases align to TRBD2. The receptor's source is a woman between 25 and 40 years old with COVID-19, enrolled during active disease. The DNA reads TGCGCCAGCAGCCGGGTCCTTGCGGGGGGGCTTAATGAGCAGTTCTTC. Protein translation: CASSRVLAGGLNEQFF.